These T cell receptor beta chains were read from a single sample in a study of blood T cell repertoires in COVID-19. This table comes from immunoSEQ multiplex PCR, and its TCRdb copy is limited to in-frame clones, with some not included. Of 200,000 to 300,000 clones listed, approximately 91% are singletons. The material sequenced was peripheral blood. These receptors originate from a person aged 18-35 years with COVID-19, enrolled during active disease. Each CDR3 is given with its conserved first and last residue. Fields, in order: CDR3 DNA, CDR3 protein, J gene, D gene, clone size, V gene. A D gene is named only where the DNA matches it firmly. Size is stated for part of the rows, as once, few or many counts, or as a class when the clone is expanded.

DNA: TGTGCCACCAGTGATTCCCCGGGAGGGGGCGGCAATCAGCCCCAGCATTTT
CDR3: CATSDSPGGGGNQPQHF
J: TRBJ1-5
D: TRBD1
size: once
V: TRBV24-1

DNA: TGTGCCAGCAGCCAAGATAGGGGCACTGAAGCTTTCTTT
CDR3: CASSQDRGTEAFF
J: TRBJ1-1
D: -
size: once
V: TRBV14

DNA: TGTGCCAGCAGTTTGACTGTTAGCAATCAGCCCCAGCATTTT
CDR3: CASSLTVSNQPQHF
J: TRBJ1-5
D: -
size: -
V: TRBV28

DNA: TGTGCCTGCAGTTTTTCGGAGAATTCACCCCTCCACTTT
CDR3: CACSFSENSPLHF
J: TRBJ1-6
D: -
size: -
V: TRBV19

DNA: TGTGCCAGCAGTTTAATGGGGCCTAGCGGGAGCAACAATGAGCAGTTCTTC
CDR3: CASSLMGPSGSNNEQFF
J: TRBJ2-1
D: TRBD2
size: -
V: TRBV27

DNA: TGTGCCACCAGTGACTCCGGGACAGGGAGCTACGAGCAGTACTTC
CDR3: CATSDSGTGSYEQYF
J: TRBJ2-7
D: TRBD1
size: -
V: TRBV24-1

DNA: TGCGCCAGCAGCCAACTTCAGGAATACAGGGGAAGTGAGCAGTTCTTC
CDR3: CASSQLQEYRGSEQFF
J: TRBJ2-1
D: TRBD1
size: -
V: TRBV4-1

DNA: TGTGCCAGCAGCGACGGACAGGGGAGGTTGGGCTACACCTTC
CDR3: CASSDGQGRLGYTF
J: TRBJ1-2
D: TRBD1
size: -
V: TRBV14

DNA: TGTGCCTGGAGTAGGGGAGGAAGTAGTGAAAAACTGTTTTTT
CDR3: CAWSRGGSSEKLFF
J: TRBJ1-4
D: -
size: -
V: TRBV30

DNA: TGCGCCAGCAGTTCCCAGGGGGGCGGTGAGCAGTTCTTC
CDR3: CASSSQGGGEQFF
J: TRBJ2-1
D: -
size: few
V: TRBV5-1

DNA: TGTGCCAGCAGCTGGAGGGCGGGAGGGAAGGATGAGCAGTTCTTC
CDR3: CASSWRAGGKDEQFF
J: TRBJ2-1
D: TRBD2
size: -
V: TRBV6-2/TRBV6-3

DNA: TGTGCCAGCAGTTACGAGAGATTGAACACTGAAGCTTTCTTT
CDR3: CASSYERLNTEAFF
J: TRBJ1-1
D: -
size: -
V: TRBV6-5

DNA: TGTGCCAGCAACCGAGTGACTAGCGGGAGTTATGAGCAGTTCTTC
CDR3: CASNRVTSGSYEQFF
J: TRBJ2-1
D: TRBD2
size: -
V: TRBV5-4

DNA: TGTGCCATCAGGGAGGGACAGAACACTGAAGCTTTCTTT
CDR3: CAIREGQNTEAFF
J: TRBJ1-1
D: -
size: -
V: TRBV10-3

DNA: TGTGCCAGCAGCTTAGCCGGGACAGGCGAGGGGGACTCCTACGAGCAGTACTTC
CDR3: CASSLAGTGEGDSYEQYF
J: TRBJ2-7
D: TRBD1
size: -
V: TRBV13

DNA: TGCGCCAGCAGCTGGTTTTCAGGGGTAACTAATGAAAAACTGTTTTTT
CDR3: CASSWFSGVTNEKLFF
J: TRBJ1-4
D: -
size: -
V: TRBV5-1

DNA: TGTGCCAGCAGGCCGACAGGGAAAGAGACCCAGTACTTC
CDR3: CASRPTGKETQYF
J: TRBJ2-5
D: TRBD1
size: -
V: TRBV6-4

DNA: TGTGCCAGCAGCGAATGGGACAGGGACCAGAACTCTGGAAACACCATATATTTT
CDR3: CASSEWDRDQNSGNTIYF
J: TRBJ1-3
D: TRBD1
size: -
V: TRBV2

DNA: TGTGCCACCAGCAGAGATCAGGACTACGAGCAGTACTTC
CDR3: CATSRDQDYEQYF
J: TRBJ2-7
D: -
size: -
V: TRBV15

DNA: TGTGCCACCAGTGACCGCAGACAGTCCGGGGAGACCCAGTACTTC
CDR3: CATSDRRQSGETQYF
J: TRBJ2-5
D: -
size: -
V: TRBV24-1

DNA: TGTGCCAGCAGGGATAGACAAACCACCGGGGAGCTGTTTTTT
CDR3: CASRDRQTTGELFF
J: TRBJ2-2
D: -
size: -
V: TRBV6-4

DNA: TGTGCCTGGAGTCCGAGGGACAGGGGATTTAGCGGGTTTTACAATGAGCAGTTCTTC
CDR3: CAWSPRDRGFSGFYNEQFF
J: TRBJ2-1
D: TRBD1
size: -
V: TRBV30

DNA: TGTGCCAGCAAGCTCCCCCCCGGGACAGGGGAAGAAAAACTGTTTTTT
CDR3: CASKLPPGTGEEKLFF
J: TRBJ1-4
D: TRBD1
size: -
V: TRBV28

DNA: TGTGCCAGCAGTCGGGGAGAGCGGGAGACAGATACGCAGTATTTT
CDR3: CASSRGERETDTQYF
J: TRBJ2-3
D: TRBD2
size: -
V: TRBV6-5

DNA: TGTGCCAGTAGGGCCGGGACAGGGACGAACACCGGGGAGCTGTTTTTT
CDR3: CASRAGTGTNTGELFF
J: TRBJ2-2
D: TRBD1
size: -
V: TRBV19

DNA: TGTGCTAGTGGTTTAGTAGCGGGGAGCACAGATACGCAGTATTTT
CDR3: CASGLVAGSTDTQYF
J: TRBJ2-3
D: TRBD2
size: -
V: TRBV12-5

DNA: TGTGCCAGCAGTTTCACCGGGACAGCCTACGAGCAGTACTTC
CDR3: CASSFTGTAYEQYF
J: TRBJ2-7
D: TRBD1
size: -
V: TRBV27

DNA: TGTGCCAGCAGCGCTACGTGGGGGGGCACCAATTCACCCCTCCACTTT
CDR3: CASSATWGGTNSPLHF
J: TRBJ1-6
D: -
size: once
V: TRBV9

DNA: TGCGCCAGCAGTCAATTAACAGGGCTCCGGCACACCATATATTTT
CDR3: CASSQLTGLRHTIYF
J: TRBJ1-3
D: -
size: once
V: TRBV23-1